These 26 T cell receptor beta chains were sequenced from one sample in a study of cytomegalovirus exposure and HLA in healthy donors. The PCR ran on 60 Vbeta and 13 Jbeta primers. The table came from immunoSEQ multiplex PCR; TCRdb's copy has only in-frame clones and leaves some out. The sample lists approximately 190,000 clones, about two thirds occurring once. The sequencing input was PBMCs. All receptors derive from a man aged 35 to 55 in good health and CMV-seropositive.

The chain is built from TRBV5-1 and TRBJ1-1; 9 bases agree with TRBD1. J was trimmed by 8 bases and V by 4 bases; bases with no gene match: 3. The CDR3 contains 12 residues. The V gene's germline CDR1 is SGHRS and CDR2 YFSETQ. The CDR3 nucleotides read TGCGCCAGCAGCCCGGGGACAGGGGAAGCTTTCTTT. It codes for CASSPGTGEAFF.

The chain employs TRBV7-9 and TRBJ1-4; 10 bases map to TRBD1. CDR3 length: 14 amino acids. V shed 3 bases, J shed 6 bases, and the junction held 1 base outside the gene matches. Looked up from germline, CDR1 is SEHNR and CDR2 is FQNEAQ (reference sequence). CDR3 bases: TGTGCCAGCAGCTTGGACAGGGGGGATGAAAAACTGTTTTTT. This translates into CASSLDRGDEKLFF.

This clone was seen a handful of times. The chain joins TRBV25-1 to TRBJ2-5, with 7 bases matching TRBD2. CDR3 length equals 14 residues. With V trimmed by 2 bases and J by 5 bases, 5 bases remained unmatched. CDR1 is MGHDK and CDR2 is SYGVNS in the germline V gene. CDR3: CASSEAGDPETQYF. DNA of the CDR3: TGTGCCAGCAGTGAAGCGGGGGACCCGGAGACCCAGTACTTC. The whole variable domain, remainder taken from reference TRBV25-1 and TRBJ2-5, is EADIYQTPRYLVIGTGKKITLECSQTMGHDKMYWYQQDPGMELHLIHYSYGVNSTEKGDLSSESTVSRIRTEHFPLTLESARPSHTSQYLCASSEAGDPETQYFGPGTRLLVL.

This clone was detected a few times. The CDR3 protein is CASSADRDEKLFF. The CDR3 nucleotides read TGTGCCAGCAGCGCGGACAGGGACGAAAAACTGTTTTTT. The gene calls are TRBV7-7 and TRBJ1-4, with 8 bases aligning to TRBD1. Germline CDR1 reads SSHAT; CDR2 reads FNYEAQ (reference sequence). The CDR3 spans 13 residues. V lost 5 bases to trimming and J lost 8 bases; unmatched junction nucleotides: 4.

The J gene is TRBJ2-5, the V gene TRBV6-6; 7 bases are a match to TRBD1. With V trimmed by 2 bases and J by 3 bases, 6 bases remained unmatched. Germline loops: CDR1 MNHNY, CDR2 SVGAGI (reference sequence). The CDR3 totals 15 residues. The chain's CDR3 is CASSYPRQGEETQYF. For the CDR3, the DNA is TGTGCCAGCAGTTACCCCCGACAGGGAGAAGAGACCCAGTACTTC.

The CDR3 region has the DNA TGTGCCAGCAGCTGGGGGTCAACCACAGGGGGCACCGGGGAGCTGTTTTTT. Its translation is CASSWGSTTGGTGELFF. The gene calls are TRBV5-4 and TRBJ2-2; 8 bases map to TRBD1. The CDR3 has 17 residues. Germline V CDR1 and CDR2: SGHNT, YYREEE (reference sequence). V shed 3 bases, J shed 4 bases, and the junction held 11 bases outside the gene matches.

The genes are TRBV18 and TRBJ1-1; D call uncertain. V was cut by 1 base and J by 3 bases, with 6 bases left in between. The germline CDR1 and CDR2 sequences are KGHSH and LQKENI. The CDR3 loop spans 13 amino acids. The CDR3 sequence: CASSPRHDTEAFF. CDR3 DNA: TGTGCCAGCTCACCACGACATGACACTGAAGCTTTCTTT.

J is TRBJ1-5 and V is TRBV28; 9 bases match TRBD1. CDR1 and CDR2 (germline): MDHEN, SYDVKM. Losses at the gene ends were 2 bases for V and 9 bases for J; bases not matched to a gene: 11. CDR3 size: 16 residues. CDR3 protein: CASSLETGGGTAPQHF. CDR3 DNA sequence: TGTGCCAGCAGTTTAGAGACAGGGGGGGGGACTGCGCCCCAGCATTTT.

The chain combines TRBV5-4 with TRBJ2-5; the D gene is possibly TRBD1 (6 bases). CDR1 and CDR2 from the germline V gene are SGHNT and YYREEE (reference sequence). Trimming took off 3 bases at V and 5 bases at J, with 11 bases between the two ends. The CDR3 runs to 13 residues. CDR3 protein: CASSSQGPETQYF. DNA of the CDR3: TGTGCCAGCAGCTCACAGGGTCCGGAGACCCAGTACTTC.

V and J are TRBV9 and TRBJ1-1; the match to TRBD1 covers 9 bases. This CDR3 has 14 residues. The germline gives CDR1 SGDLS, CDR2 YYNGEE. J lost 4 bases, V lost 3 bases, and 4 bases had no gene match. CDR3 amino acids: CASSGLQGATEAFF. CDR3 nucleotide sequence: TGTGCCAGCAGCGGGTTACAGGGGGCCACTGAAGCTTTCTTT.

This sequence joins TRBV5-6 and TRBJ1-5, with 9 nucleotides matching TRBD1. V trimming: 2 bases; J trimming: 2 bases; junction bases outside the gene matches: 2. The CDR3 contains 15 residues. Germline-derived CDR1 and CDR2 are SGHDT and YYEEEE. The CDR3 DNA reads TGTGCCAGCAGCTTCCGGGACAGGGGCAATCAGCCCCAGCATTTT. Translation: CASSFRDRGNQPQHF.

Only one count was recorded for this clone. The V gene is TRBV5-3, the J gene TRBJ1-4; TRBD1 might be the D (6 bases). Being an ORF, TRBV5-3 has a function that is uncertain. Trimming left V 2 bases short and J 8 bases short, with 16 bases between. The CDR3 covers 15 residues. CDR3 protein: CARSLQTGLYEKLFF. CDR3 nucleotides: TGTGCCAGAAGCTTACAGACAGGCCTGTACGAAAAACTGTTTTTT.

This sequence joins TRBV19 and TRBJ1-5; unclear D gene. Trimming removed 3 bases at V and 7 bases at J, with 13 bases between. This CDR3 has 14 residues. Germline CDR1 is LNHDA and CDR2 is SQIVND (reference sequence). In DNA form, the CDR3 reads TGTGCCAGTAGTATTCCTGGCAGTCCCCAGCCCCAGCATTTT. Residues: CASSIPGSPQPQHF.

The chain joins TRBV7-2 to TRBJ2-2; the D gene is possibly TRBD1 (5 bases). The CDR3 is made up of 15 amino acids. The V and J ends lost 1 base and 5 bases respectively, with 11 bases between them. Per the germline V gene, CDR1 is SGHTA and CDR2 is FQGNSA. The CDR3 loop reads CASSLGRRGTGELFF. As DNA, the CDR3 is TGTGCCAGCAGCTTAGGCCGAAGGGGAACCGGGGAGCTGTTTTTT.

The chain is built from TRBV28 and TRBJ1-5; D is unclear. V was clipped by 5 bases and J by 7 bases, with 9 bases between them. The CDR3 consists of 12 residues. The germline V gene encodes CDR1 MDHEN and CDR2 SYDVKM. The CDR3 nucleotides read TGTGCCAGCAGTCCCGGGGTGCAGCCCCAGCATTTT. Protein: CASSPGVQPQHF.

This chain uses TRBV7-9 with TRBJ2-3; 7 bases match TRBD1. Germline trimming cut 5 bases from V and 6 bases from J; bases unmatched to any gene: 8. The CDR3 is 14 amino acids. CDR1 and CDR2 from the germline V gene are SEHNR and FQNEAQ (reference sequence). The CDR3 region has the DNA TGTGCCAGCAGCCTCCGGGACAGTAGGGATACGCAGTATTTT. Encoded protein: CASSLRDSRDTQYF.

CDR3 protein: CASSGQGDGKQYF. CDR3 bases: TGTGCCAGCAGTGGACAGGGGGACGGCAAGCAGTACTTC. This sequence joins TRBV27 and TRBJ2-7; 10 bases fit TRBD1. Germline V gene sequence: CDR1 MNHEY, CDR2 SMNVEV (reference sequence). The CDR3 runs 13 residues. Unmatched junction bases numbered 6, after V lost 5 bases and J lost 8 bases.

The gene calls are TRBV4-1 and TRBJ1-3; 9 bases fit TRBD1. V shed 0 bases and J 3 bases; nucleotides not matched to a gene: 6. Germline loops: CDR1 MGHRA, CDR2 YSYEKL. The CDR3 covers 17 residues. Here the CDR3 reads CASSQDPGTGNGNTIYF. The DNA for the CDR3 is TGCGCCAGCAGCCAAGATCCCGGGACAGGGAATGGAAACACCATATATTTT.

The CDR3 region has the DNA TGTGCCAGTACCACCCGACTTCTTCGAGGTGAAAAACTGTTTTTT. Its protein is CASTTRLLRGEKLFF. This sequence joins TRBV19 and TRBJ1-4, with D unclear. The germline V gene encodes CDR1 LNHDA and CDR2 SQIVND (reference sequence). V dropped 7 bases and J dropped 7 bases, with 19 bases sitting between them. CDR3 size: 15 residues.

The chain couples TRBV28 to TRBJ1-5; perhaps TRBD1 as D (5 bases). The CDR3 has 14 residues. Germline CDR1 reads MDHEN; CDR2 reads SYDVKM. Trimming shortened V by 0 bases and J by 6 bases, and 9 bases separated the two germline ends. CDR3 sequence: CASSLWGEAQPQHF. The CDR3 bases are TGTGCCAGCAGTTTATGGGGGGAGGCTCAGCCCCAGCATTTT.

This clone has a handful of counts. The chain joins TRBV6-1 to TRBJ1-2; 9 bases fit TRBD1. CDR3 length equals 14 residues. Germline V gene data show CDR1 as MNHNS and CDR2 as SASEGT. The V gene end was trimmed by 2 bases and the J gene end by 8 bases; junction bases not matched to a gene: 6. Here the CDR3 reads CASSEMGTGNGYTF. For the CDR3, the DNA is TGTGCCAGCAGTGAAATGGGGACAGGGAACGGCTACACCTTC.

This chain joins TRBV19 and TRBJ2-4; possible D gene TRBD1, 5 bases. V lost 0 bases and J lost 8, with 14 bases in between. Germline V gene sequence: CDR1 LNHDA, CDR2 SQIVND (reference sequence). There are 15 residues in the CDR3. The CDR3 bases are TGTGCCAGTAGTATAGATCCCTCAGGGAAGGACATTCAGTACTTC. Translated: CASSIDPSGKDIQYF.

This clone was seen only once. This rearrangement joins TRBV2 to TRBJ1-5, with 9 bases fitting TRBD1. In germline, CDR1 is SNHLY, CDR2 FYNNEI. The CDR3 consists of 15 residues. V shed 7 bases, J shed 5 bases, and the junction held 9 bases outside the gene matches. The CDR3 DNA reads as TGTGCCAGCACTGTGGGGACAGGGCTTGATCAGCCCCAGCATTTT. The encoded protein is CASTVGTGLDQPQHF.

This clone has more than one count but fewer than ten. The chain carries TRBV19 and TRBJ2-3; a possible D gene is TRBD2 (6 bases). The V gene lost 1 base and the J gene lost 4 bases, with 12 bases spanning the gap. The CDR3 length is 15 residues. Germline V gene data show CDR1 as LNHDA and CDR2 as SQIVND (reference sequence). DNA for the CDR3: TGTGCCAGTAGTATAGCATACAGGAGGGCAGATACGCAGTATTTT. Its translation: CASSIAYRRADTQYF.

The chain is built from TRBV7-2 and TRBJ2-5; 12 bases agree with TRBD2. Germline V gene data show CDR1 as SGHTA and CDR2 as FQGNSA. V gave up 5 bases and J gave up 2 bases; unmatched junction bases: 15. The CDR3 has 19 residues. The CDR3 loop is CASSRRTRASGGVQETQYF. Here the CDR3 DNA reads TGTGCCAGCAGCCGTAGGACACGGGCTAGCGGGGGGGTACAAGAGACCCAGTACTTC.

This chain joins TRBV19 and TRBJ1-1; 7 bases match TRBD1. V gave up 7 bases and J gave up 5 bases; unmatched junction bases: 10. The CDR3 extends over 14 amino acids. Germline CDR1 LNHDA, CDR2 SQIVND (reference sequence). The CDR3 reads CASTPPEGATEAFF. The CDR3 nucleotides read TGTGCCAGTACCCCACCGGAGGGGGCGACTGAAGCTTTCTTT.